The present entry profiles one T cell receptor beta chain with its context. Its antigen is unknown. One base away there is no much larger clone; base qualities are not given. Other DNA sequences within the sample encode an identical CDR3. The germline V gene (reference sequence) provides CDR1 SEHNR and CDR2 FQNEAQ. Germline trimming amounts to 4 bases on V and 0 bases on J, with 1 as the count of junction bases outside the gene matches. Inclusive of the bounding cysteine and phenylalanine, the CDR3 is 16 residues long. The DNA shown is the 48-base CDR3, in frame from base 1. The library was made by the immunoSEQ multiplex PCR assay. The multiplex PCR relied on a mix of 60 forward primers for TCR Vbeta segments and 13 reverse primers for TCR Jbeta segments. The CDR3 region of rearranged TCR beta genes was amplified from genomic DNA with a multiplex PCR assay. The amplified TCR beta libraries were sequenced on the Illumina HiSeq System as 87-base-pair reads. Per the authors' processing: A later analysis counted 75 million to 100 million unique TCR beta chains across the 666 repertoires, and some 11 million of these chains were shared by at least two donors. A nearest-neighbor algorithm error-corrected the raw reads and collapsed the reads into unique sequences, merging closely related sequences to remove PCR and sequencing errors. To assign V, D and J gene segments, CDR3 sequences were aligned to IMGT reference sequences. For a sequence to be retained, at least a six-nucleotide match to both a V gene segment and a J gene segment was required. Rearrangements were called productive when the CDR3 lacked stop codons and stayed in frame with V and J; all others were non-productive. CDR3 was defined according to IMGT convention as the region running from the second conserved V-encoded cysteine to the conserved J-encoded phenylalanine. The earlier analysis of about 530 of the donors excluded any sequence lacking an unambiguous match to a single V gene segment. An earlier analysis of 587 of the donors called V segments functional above 56.7% productive rearrangements and segregating when the between-donor standard deviation exceeded 5%. To diagnose cytomegalovirus status from the catalog of TCR beta chain sequences, a statistical classification framework was built. In a later analysis, TCR nucleotide sequences were compared against IMGT/GENE-DB human TR gene sequences so that V and J genes could be assigned. A later analysis assigned CDR3 sequences and most-parsimonious VDJ recombination scenarios with the TCRdist pipeline. In a later analysis, each TCR beta chain was defined by its CDR3 amino acid sequence together with its V-gene family, and reads lacking a unique V-gene family were excluded. As a way to deal with suspected cross-contamination and a sequencing artifact, a later analysis dropped hundreds of nucleotide sequences that were highly shared and had low generation probability. In a later analysis, a clonal expansion index for each public chain was calculated from normalized within-repertoire ranks of inferred template counts. In a later analysis, generation probabilities were computed using a VDJ recombination model fitted to out-of-frame rearrangements, and the results were checked against IGoR. Hypergeometric tests were used in a later analysis to score TCR-TCR, TCR-HLA and TCR-CMV co-occurrence, with a repertoire-size bias correction applied to the TCR pairs. To estimate false discovery rates, a later analysis permuted the HLA or CMV assignments 20 times. In a later analysis, co-occurring TCRs were grouped using DBSCAN, and TCRdist sequence similarity was added for clustering within HLA-allele-positive subsets. For co-occurrence clustering, repertoires with fewer than 30,000 or more than 120,000 public chains were excluded, along with a handful of repertoires with anomalous nucleotide sharing. Drawn from immuneACCESS, this table holds only the in-frame rearrangements with V and J called that TCRdb kept. Clones are partly lost; checked studies trace under half to an unresolved V gene and leave the rest unexplained. V and J calls plus clone size are reproduced from that table; the DNA served to infer D and trimming. Across this sample there are 150,000 to 200,000 clones, with around 81% seen only once. About 1.8% of the sample belongs to the ten largest clones.

The sample comes from a study of cytomegalovirus exposure and HLA in healthy donors (dated by TCRdb to about 2017). About the investigation overall: In an earlier analysis of 550 to 750 of the donors, approximately 260 Gb of sequence data and 117 million unique TCR beta sequences from some 170 million T cells were reported. Roughly 300 gigabases of sequencing data and 70 million to 95 million unique TCR sequences made up an early release that covered about 640 HLA-typed donors. The genetic ancestry cluster associated with self-reported Caucasian donors included 81% of the roughly 400 genotyped donors. The study aimed to test whether cataloging public T cell receptors could reveal signatures of past pathogen exposure. The T cell repertoires of 666 subjects were profiled by immunosequencing and related to cytomegalovirus serostatus. A separate validation cohort of some 130 different subjects was used in addition to the approximately 700-subject first cohort. To predict cytomegalovirus infection status, the study brought together high-throughput TCR immunosequencing, statistical association of individual TCRs with disease status, and machine learning. In a later analysis, previously published TCR beta repertoires from 550 to 750 donors were re-analyzed and high-resolution HLA genotyping was added so that TCR occurrence patterns could be studied. In the later analysis, no new phenotypic data were used to find candidate immune exposures; instead, reliance was placed on TCR beta sequences and their occurrence across donors. An earlier analysis of 587 of the donors used high-throughput TCR beta sequencing to judge whether each TCR beta V gene segment behaved as functional or pseudogenic. Donor age, sex, ethnicity and CMV serostatus were collected together with the repertoire data. Genome-wide SNP genotypes for about 65% of the roughly 700 donors were used in a later genetic analysis, which treated that subset as a discovery cohort. All discovery cohort repertoires had been generated on a single sequencing platform. HLA typing included class I and class II loci at four-digit resolution. The number of donors typed differed by locus, with about 629-640 for A, B, C, DRB1 and DQB1, over 500 for DQA1, 600 to 610 for DPA1, and 472 for DPB1. Because of strong linkage in the cohort, 5 or 6 DR-DQ haplotypes were treated as single units for association and clustering. Among a few hundred genotyped donors of the cohort, an average of approximately 240,000 unique TCR beta nucleotide sequences were sequenced per donor, around 20% of them non-productive.

What the authors observed across the whole study: At a false discovery rate of 0.05, a later analysis linked about 16,000 TCR beta sequences to specific HLA alleles. A further reported finding was that TCR beta sequences accurately predicted the HLA-A and HLA-B alleles for most subjects in the first cohort. Strong co-occurrence of HLA alleles, especially DR and DQ, made assigning TCR associations to individual alleles difficult. The classifier was reported to diagnose cytomegalovirus status with high specificity and sensitivity in both the original cohort and the validation cohort. In a later analysis, most CMV-associated TCR beta chains were found to appear HLA-restricted, with HLA associations seemingly driven largely by CMV exposure. The authors suggested that the approach could potentially be extended to other disease states and immunological phenotypes. In an earlier analysis of more than 450 of the donors, most TCR beta V segments were observed in productive rearrangements about 90% or about 30% of the time, broadly matching IMGT annotations. The 87-base-pair reads could not distinguish some IMGT-functional V segments, including TRBV6-2 and TRBV6-3, so those segments were excluded. Because counts were too low, 15 to 20 rarely observed V segments, including chromosome 9 orphons, were left out of the earlier analysis of 587 of the donors. In a later genetic analysis, fewer N-insertions in productive TCRs were reported among donors in an Asian-associated ancestry cluster than the approximately 710-donor mean. This cohort had only TCR beta chains sequenced, and the lack of alpha or paired-chain data limited which features could be detected. An association between a missense DCLRE1C variant and V-gene and J-gene trimming of TCR beta chains was found in a later genetic analysis and replicated in an independent cohort. Across donors, most TCR sequences were observed very rarely, whereas some public TCRs were present in many individuals. In vitro tests confirmed that a few of the cytomegalovirus-associated TCR beta chains recognize cytomegalovirus antigens. In a later analysis, HLA-associated TCR beta chains showed more clonal expansion and lower generation probabilities than non-associated chains that were equally common. The study gave a list of about 150 TCR beta chains associated with cytomegalovirus. In a later analysis, the rate of TCR association differed among HLA loci, with DRB1 alleles having the most associated TCRs and HLA-C alleles having the fewest. Linkage disequilibrium might explain the correlated functional status among segregating V segments, but an unknown experimental factor could not be excluded. The sequencing pipeline was judged likely to have produced a cluster of highly shared sequence variants as a technical artifact. HLA typing was unavailable for some donors at each locus, so association tests used only the typed subset. The presence/absence analyses assumed that sequencing depth was roughly uniform across donors, and that assumption may not be true. Immune exposure information for the cohort was limited to CMV serostatus. A later analysis reported that several top co-occurrence clusters appeared linked to parvovirus B19, influenza, CMV and Epstein-Barr virus.

The cohort was made up of about 610 healthy bone marrow donors. All cohort members were sampled while nominally healthy, although unrecorded immune exposures were likely present. The donor was CMV seronegative and was included in the group of hundreds of seronegative cohort members. A peripheral blood sample was provided by each donor, and peripheral blood mononuclear cells were used for TCR beta sequencing. Genomic DNA extraction from the blood cell samples was performed with the Qiagen DNeasy Blood Extraction Kit. The sample comprised PBMCs. This clonotype originated in a man between 18 and 29 years old in good health and CMV-seronegative. The chain is assembled from TRBV7-9 and TRBJ2-3, and 13 junction bases match TRBD2. The nucleotide sequence is TGTGCCAGCAGCTCGGGACTAGCGGGGAGCACAGATACGCAGTATTTT. The resulting protein is CASSSGLAGSTDTQYF.